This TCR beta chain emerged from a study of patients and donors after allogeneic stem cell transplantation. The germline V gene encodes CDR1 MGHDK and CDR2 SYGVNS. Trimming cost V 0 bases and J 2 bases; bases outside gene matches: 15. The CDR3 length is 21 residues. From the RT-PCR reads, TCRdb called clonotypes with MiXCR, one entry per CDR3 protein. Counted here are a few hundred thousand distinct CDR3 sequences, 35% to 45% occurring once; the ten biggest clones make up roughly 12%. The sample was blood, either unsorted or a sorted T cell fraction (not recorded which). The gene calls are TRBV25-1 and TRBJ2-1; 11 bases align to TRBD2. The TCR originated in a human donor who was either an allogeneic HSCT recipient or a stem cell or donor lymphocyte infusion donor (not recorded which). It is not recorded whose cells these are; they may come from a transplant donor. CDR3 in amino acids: CASSEYHPGTSGPWAYNEQFF. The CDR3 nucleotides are TGTGCCAGCAGTGAATACCATCCGGGGACTAGCGGACCATGGGCCTACAATGAGCAGTTCTTC. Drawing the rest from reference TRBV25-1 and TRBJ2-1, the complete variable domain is EADIYQTPRYLVIGTGKKITLECSQTMGHDKMYWYQQDPGMELHLIHYSYGVNSTEKGDLSSESTVSRIRTEHFPLTLESARPSHTSQYLCASSEYHPGTSGPWAYNEQFFGPGTRLTVL.